The rows below give T cell receptor beta chains drawn from one sample of a study of metastatic and nonmetastatic thyroid tumors. TCRdb used MiXCR to call clones anew from the PCR reads. The table includes 15,000 to 20,000 clones, about a quarter detected once. What was sequenced was adjacent normal tissue. The receptors here all came from a female donor with papillary thyroid cancer or a benign thyroid nodule (not recorded which). Some clones in this sample may be carry-over from other donors' samples. Each CDR3 is given with its conserved first and last residue. The D gene is left open where the match is weak. Clone size is given for some rows only: seen once, a few or many times, or a class if the clone is expanded.

clone size	D gene	J gene	V gene	CDR3 length	CDR3 DNA	CDR3 protein
NA	TRBD1	TRBJ2-7	TRBV5-5	11	TGTGCCAGCGGACAGGGGTGGGAGCAGTACTTC	CASGQGWEQYF
NA	NA	TRBJ1-5	TRBV30	13	TGTGCCTGGAGTCCTAATGGGGATCAGCCCCAGCATTTT	CAWSPNGDQPQHF
NA	NA	TRBJ2-1	TRBV28	11	TGTGCCAGCAGTTCGGCCAATGAGCAGTTCTTC	CASSSANEQFF
NA	NA	TRBJ2-1	TRBV12-3/TRBV12-4	16	TGTGCCAGCAGTCCCCATAGCGGTAGCTTGGGCAATGGGCAGTTCTTC	CASSPHSGSLGNGQFF
once	NA	TRBJ1-1	TRBV30	11	TGTGCCTGGAGTGTAGCAATTGAAGCTTTCTTT	CAWSVAIEAFF
NA	TRBD1	TRBJ1-1	TRBV5-1	15	TGCGCCAGCAGCGGACTCGGGGGGGACAGCACTGAAGCTTTCTTT	CASSGLGGDSTEAFF
few	TRBD2	TRBJ2-7	TRBV30	16	TGTGCCTGGACCCCGGGACTAGCGGGAGGGCCAGGGGAGCAGTACTTC	CAWTPGLAGGPGEQYF
few	TRBD1	TRBJ2-2	TRBV6-2/TRBV6-3	15	TGTGCCAGCACCGGACAGGGGAGGAACACCGGGGAGCTGTTTTTT	CASTGQGRNTGELFF
few	NA	TRBJ2-6	TRBV20-1	17	TGCAGTGCTTCCCCACCCGCGCGAGGGTCCGGGGCCAACGTCCTGACTTTC	CSASPPARGSGANVLTF
NA	NA	TRBJ1-2	TRBV7-9	14	TGTGCCAGCAGCTCCGCGGGTGCTAACTATGGCTACACCTTC	CASSSAGANYGYTF
many	NA	TRBJ1-5	TRBV28	12	TGTGCCAGCAGTCCAGGGTCCGGGCCCCAGCATTTT	CASSPGSGPQHF
few	TRBD1	TRBJ1-5	TRBV20-1	16	TGCAGTGCCACCATACCGGGACAGATTAGCAATCAGCCCCAGCATTTT	CSATIPGQISNQPQHF
NA	NA	TRBJ2-1	TRBV7-3	13	TGTGCCAGCAGCTTAACTGGGTGGAATGAGCAGTTCTTC	CASSLTGWNEQFF
NA	TRBD2	TRBJ2-3	TRBV9	16	TGTGCCAGCAGCGTAATCGGTAGCGGGAGCGCAGATACGCAGTATTTT	CASSVIGSGSADTQYF
NA	NA	TRBJ1-1	TRBV7-3	14	TGTGCCAGCAGCTTAAGCAGCCTGAACACTGAAGCTTTCTTT	CASSLSSLNTEAFF
NA	NA	TRBJ1-5	TRBV28	16	TGTGCCAGCAAGGCAGGGCTCATGGGTAGCAATCAGCCCCAGCATTTT	CASKAGLMGSNQPQHF
NA	NA	TRBJ1-1	TRBV11-3	14	TGTGCCAGCAGCTTTGGCGACAGAAACACTGAAGCTTTCTTT	CASSFGDRNTEAFF
NA	NA	TRBJ2-3	TRBV6-6	14	TGTGCCAGCAGTTACTCGCGAGAGGGAGATACGCAGTATTTT	CASSYSREGDTQYF
NA	NA	TRBJ1-1	TRBV7-9	13	TGTGCCAGCAGCTTAATGGGAGGTACTGAAGCTTTCTTT	CASSLMGGTEAFF
NA	TRBD1	TRBJ2-1	TRBV12-3/TRBV12-4	15	TGTGCCAGCAGCCTCGGGACAGGGGGTTACAATGAGCAGTTCTTC	CASSLGTGGYNEQFF
few	TRBD1	TRBJ1-5	TRBV2	15	TGTGCCAGCAGGCAACAGGGGGCGGACAATCAGCCCCAGCATTTT	CASRQQGADNQPQHF
NA	NA	TRBJ1-3	TRBV11-2	13	TGTGCCAGCAGCCTCCGGGACAGAAACACCATATATTTT	CASSLRDRNTIYF
NA	NA	TRBJ1-1	TRBV30	14	TGTGCCTGGAGTGTACAAGGAGGGGACACTGAAGCTTTCTTT	CAWSVQGGDTEAFF
many	TRBD2	TRBJ2-7	TRBV6-2/TRBV6-3	16	TGTGCCAGCAGTTATAACCGCGGACTAGCGGGAGACGAGCAGTACTTC	CASSYNRGLAGDEQYF
NA	NA	TRBJ1-2	TRBV14	16	TGTGCCAGCAGCCAAGATGCGGCCTCCTTATTGTATGGCTACACCTTC	CASSQDAASLLYGYTF
NA	NA	TRBJ1-5	TRBV6-1	15	TGTGCCAGCAGACCCCGACGGGAGAGTATTCAGCCCCAGCATTTT	CASRPRRESIQPQHF
many	NA	TRBJ2-1	TRBV9	11	TGTGCCAGCAGCGTAGATGACGAGCAGTTCTTC	CASSVDDEQFF
NA	TRBD1	TRBJ2-7	TRBV6-1	15	TGTGCCAGCAGAGGAAAGGGACAGGGGAGCTACGAGCAGTACTTC	CASRGKGQGSYEQYF
NA	NA	TRBJ2-7	TRBV15	13	TGTGCCACCAGGGGCGTCCCGGACTACGAGCAGTACTTC	CATRGVPDYEQYF
NA	NA	TRBJ2-3	TRBV20-1	13	TGCAGTGCTAGGTCGGCAGGGACAGATACGCAGTATTTT	CSARSAGTDTQYF
many	NA	TRBJ2-7	TRBV28	14	TGTGCCAGTCAGGGGACACCTTGGGGGTACGAGCAGTACTTC	CASQGTPWGYEQYF
few	NA	TRBJ1-3	TRBV12-3/TRBV12-4	16	TGTGCCAGCAGTTTAGCGGGCGGAGGGGCTGGAAACACCATATATTTT	CASSLAGGGAGNTIYF
NA	TRBD2	TRBJ2-5	TRBV3-1	18	TGTGCCAGCAGCCAGATGGTGGGACTAGCGGGATTTGGGGAGACCCAGTACTTC	CASSQMVGLAGFGETQYF
once	NA	TRBJ2-3	TRBV20-1	14	TGCAGTGCTTTCAGAGGGGGGATCACAGATACGCAGTATTTT	CSAFRGGITDTQYF
NA	NA	TRBJ1-2	TRBV4-1	14	TGCGCCAGCAGCCAATCGCAGGGACCGGTTGGCTACACCTTC	CASSQSQGPVGYTF
few	NA	TRBJ2-2	TRBV29-1	14	TGCAGCGTTGAAGATCGTCTGGGCACCGGGGAGCTGTTTTTT	CSVEDRLGTGELFF
many	TRBD2	TRBJ2-5	TRBV10-1	14	TGCGCCAGCAGTGAGTTCGCGGGAGAGGAGACCCAGTACTTC	CASSEFAGEETQYF
few	NA	TRBJ2-2	TRBV6-2/TRBV6-3	15	TGTGCCAGCAGCTCGGTTAGCGCGAACACCGGGGAGCTGTTTTTT	CASSSVSANTGELFF
NA	NA	TRBJ2-2	TRBV27	13	TGTGCCAGCAGTTCCAGACCCGGGGGGGAGCTGTTTTTT	CASSSRPGGELFF
NA	NA	TRBJ1-6	TRBV6-1	14	TGTGCCAGCAGGGACGGAGGTAAGACTTCACCCCTCCACTTT	CASRDGGKTSPLHF
few	NA	TRBJ2-7	TRBV6-6	15	TGTGCCAGCAGTTACTCACGGGCAGCCACGAACGAGCAGTACTTC	CASSYSRAATNEQYF
few	NA	TRBJ1-1	TRBV5-1	14	TGCGCCAGCAGCTTGGGTGACCTGAACACTGAAGCTTTCTTT	CASSLGDLNTEAFF
few	TRBD2	TRBJ2-7	TRBV20-1	13	TGCAGTGCTCCTCCGACTAGCGCCTACGAGCAGTACTTC	CSAPPTSAYEQYF
few	NA	TRBJ1-2	TRBV2	13	TGTGCCGGTCAAGGGGGGGGAGACTATGGCTACACCTTC	CAGQGGGDYGYTF
NA	NA	TRBJ2-1	TRBV6-1	14	TGTGCCAGCGGGTACGGACGGTCCTACAATGAGCAGTTCTTC	CASGYGRSYNEQFF
many	TRBD1	TRBJ1-1	TRBV27	14	TGTGCCAGCAGTGTCACAGGGGGATTCACTGAAGCTTTCTTT	CASSVTGGFTEAFF
few	NA	TRBJ1-2	TRBV6-2/TRBV6-3	12	TGTGCCAGCAGTAACGGTCACTATGGCTACACCTTC	CASSNGHYGYTF
many	TRBD2	TRBJ2-1	TRBV12-3/TRBV12-4	14	TGTGCCAGCAGGCTAGCGGGAGGGGACAATGAGCAGTTCTTC	CASRLAGGDNEQFF
few	NA	TRBJ1-2	TRBV28	13	TGTGCCAGCAGTTTATATCTCGGCTATGGCTACACCTTC	CASSLYLGYGYTF